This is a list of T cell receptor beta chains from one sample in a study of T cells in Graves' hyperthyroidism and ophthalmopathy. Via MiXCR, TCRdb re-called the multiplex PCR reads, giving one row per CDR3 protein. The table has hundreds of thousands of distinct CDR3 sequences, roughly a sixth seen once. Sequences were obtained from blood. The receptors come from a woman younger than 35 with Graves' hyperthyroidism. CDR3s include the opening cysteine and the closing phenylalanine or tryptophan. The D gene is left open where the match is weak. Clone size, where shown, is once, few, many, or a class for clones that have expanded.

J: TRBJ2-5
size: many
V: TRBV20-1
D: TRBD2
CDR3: CSARPGTSGEETQYF
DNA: TGCAGTGCTAGACCCGGGACTAGCGGGGAAGAGACCCAGTACTTC

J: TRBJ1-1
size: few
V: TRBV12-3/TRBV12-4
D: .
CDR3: CASGGGADTEAFF
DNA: TGTGCCAGCGGCGGAGGTGCGGACACTGAAGCTTTCTTT

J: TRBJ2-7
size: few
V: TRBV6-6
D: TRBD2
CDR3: CASSYGASGSYEQYF
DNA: TGTGCCAGCAGTTACGGGGCTAGCGGCTCCTACGAGCAGTACTTC

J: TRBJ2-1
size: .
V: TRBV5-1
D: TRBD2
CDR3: CASSFPGLADLYNEQFF
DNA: TGTGCCAGCAGCTTCCCGGGACTAGCGGACCTATACAATGAGCAGTTCTTC

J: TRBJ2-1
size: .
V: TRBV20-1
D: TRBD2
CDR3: CSAKLAGGLPLGNEQFF
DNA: TGCAGTGCTAAACTAGCGGGGGGGTTACCGTTGGGCAATGAGCAGTTCTTC

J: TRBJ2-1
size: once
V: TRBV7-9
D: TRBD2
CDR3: CASSTGLAGVFNEQFF
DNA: TGTGCCAGCAGCACGGGACTAGCGGGAGTTTTCAATGAGCAGTTCTTC

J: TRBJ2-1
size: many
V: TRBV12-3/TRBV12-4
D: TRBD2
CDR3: CASSLLLAGGQNEQFF
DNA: TGTGCCAGCAGTTTACTTCTAGCGGGAGGGCAGAATGAGCAGTTCTTC

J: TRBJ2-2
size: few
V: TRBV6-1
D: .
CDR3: CASSEAGVNTGELFF
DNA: TGTGCCAGCAGTGAAGCGGGGGTGAACACCGGGGAGCTGTTTTTT

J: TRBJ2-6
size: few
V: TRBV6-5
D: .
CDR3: CASSSPGHPPGANVLTF
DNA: TGTGCCAGCAGTTCGCCCGGACACCCTCCTGGGGCCAACGTCCTGACTTTC

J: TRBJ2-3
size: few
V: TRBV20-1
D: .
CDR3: CSARLVVGTDTQYF
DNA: TGCAGTGCTCGACTAGTTGTAGGCACAGATACGCAGTATTTT

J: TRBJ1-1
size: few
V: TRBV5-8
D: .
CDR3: CASSFGTPNTEAFF
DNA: TGTGCCAGCAGCTTTGGGACACCGAACACTGAAGCTTTCTTT

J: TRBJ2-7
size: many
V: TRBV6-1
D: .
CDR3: CASSPTFGGSSYEQYF
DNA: TGTGCCAGCAGTCCGACTTTTGGGGGATCGAGCTACGAGCAGTACTTC

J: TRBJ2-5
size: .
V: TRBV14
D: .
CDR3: CASSREIGELGTQYF
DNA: TGTGCCAGCAGTCGGGAGATAGGCGAACTGGGGACCCAGTACTTC

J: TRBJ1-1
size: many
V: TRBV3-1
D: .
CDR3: CASSPSRGSAEAFF
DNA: TGTGCCAGCAGCCCCTCTCGGGGGAGCGCTGAAGCTTTCTTT

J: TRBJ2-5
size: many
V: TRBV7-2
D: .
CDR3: CASSSREETQYF
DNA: TGTGCCAGCAGCTCACGGGAGGAGACCCAGTACTTC

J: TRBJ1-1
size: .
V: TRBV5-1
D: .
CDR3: CASSLAGGRDTGAFF
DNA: TGCGCCAGCAGCTTGGCTGGGGGGCGCGATACGGGGGCTTTCTTT

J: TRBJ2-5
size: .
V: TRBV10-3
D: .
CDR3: CAISEGEETQYF
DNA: TGTGCCATCAGTGAAGGGGAAGAGACCCAGTACTTC

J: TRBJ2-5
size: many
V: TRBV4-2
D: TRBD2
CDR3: CASSQKPGLAGPVTQYF
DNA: TGTGCCAGCAGCCAAAAACCGGGACTAGCGGGTCCGGTGACCCAGTACTTC